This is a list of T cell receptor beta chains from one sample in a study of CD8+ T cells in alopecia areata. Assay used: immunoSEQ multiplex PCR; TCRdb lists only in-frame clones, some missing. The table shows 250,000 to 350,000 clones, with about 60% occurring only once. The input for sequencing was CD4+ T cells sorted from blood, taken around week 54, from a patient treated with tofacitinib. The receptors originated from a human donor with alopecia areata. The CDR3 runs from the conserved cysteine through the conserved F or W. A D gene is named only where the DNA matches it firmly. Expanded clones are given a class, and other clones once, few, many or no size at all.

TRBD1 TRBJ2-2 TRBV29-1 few TGCAGCGTGAGGGGACAGGGAGATACCGGGGAGCTGTTTTTT CSVRGQGDTGELFF
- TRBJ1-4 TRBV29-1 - TGCAGCGTTACGACGGTTCTTAATGAAAAACTGTTTTTT CSVTTVLNEKLFF
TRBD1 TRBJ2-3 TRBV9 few TGTGCCAGCAGCGTTCAGGGGGCCACAGATACGCAGTATTTT CASSVQGATDTQYF
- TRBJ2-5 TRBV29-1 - TGCAGCGTTGACGTGGGGCCGGAGACCCAGTACTTC CSVDVGPETQYF
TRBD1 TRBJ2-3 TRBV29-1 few TGCAGCGTTGAAACAGGGGTCAACACAGATACGCAGTATTTT CSVETGVNTDTQYF
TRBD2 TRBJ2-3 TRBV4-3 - TGCGCCAGCAGCCAACAAATAGCGGGGGCGGGTCTAGATACGCAGTATTTT CASSQQIAGAGLDTQYF
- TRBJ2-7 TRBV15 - TGTGCCACCAGCAGAGGGGGGCCCTACGAGCAGTACTTC CATSRGGPYEQYF
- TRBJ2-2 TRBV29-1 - TGCAGCGTTAGGGATTCCGGGGAGCTGTTTTTT CSVRDSGELFF
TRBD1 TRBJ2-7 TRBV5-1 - TGCGCCAGCAGCCGCACAGGGGAAATATACGAGCAGTACTTC CASSRTGEIYEQYF
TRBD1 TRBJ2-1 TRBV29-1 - TGCAGCACCGGACAGGGGCGCAATGAGCAGTTCTTC CSTGQGRNEQFF
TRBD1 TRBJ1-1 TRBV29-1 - TGCAGCGTACAAACAGGGGCAGCTTTCTTT CSVQTGAAFF
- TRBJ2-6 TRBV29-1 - TGCGTTGGAGAATCTGGGGCCAACGTCCTGACTTTC CVGESGANVLTF
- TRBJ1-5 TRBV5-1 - TGCGCCAGCAGCTTGGATCCAGGGAGGCCCCAGCATTTT CASSLDPGRPQHF
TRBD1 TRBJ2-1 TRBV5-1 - TGCGCCAGCAGCATCCAGACAGGGGAGGTTGATGAGCAGTTCTTC CASSIQTGEVDEQFF
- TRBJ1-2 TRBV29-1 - TGCAGCGTGCGGGCCCCTCATGGCTACACCTTC CSVRAPHGYTF
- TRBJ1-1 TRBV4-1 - TGCGCCAGCAGCCAAGTTCGGGGGCAGGCTTTCTTT CASSQVRGQAFF
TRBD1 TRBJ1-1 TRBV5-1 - TGCGCCAGCAGCGAAACCGGGACAGTGAACACTGAAGCTTTCTTT CASSETGTVNTEAFF
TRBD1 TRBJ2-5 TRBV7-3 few TGTGCCAGCAGCGCCGGGACAGAAGAGACCCAGTACTTC CASSAGTEETQYF
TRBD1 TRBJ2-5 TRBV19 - TGTGCCAGTAGGTCGGGACAGCAAGAGACCCAGTACTTC CASRSGQQETQYF
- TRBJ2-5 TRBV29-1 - TGCAGCGTGGGACAACAGACCCAGTACTTC CSVGQQTQYF
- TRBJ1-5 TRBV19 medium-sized TGTGCCAGTATGCCCTGGGCCAGCAATCAGCCCCAGCATTTT CASMPWASNQPQHF
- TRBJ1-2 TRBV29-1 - TGCAGCGCTGCAGGTCCTAACTATGGCTACACCTTC CSAAGPNYGYTF
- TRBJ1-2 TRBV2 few TGTGCCAGCAGTGGGACCCTACGGAACTATGGCTACACCTTC CASSGTLRNYGYTF
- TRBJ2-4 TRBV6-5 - TGTGCCAGCAGTTACTCGAGCAGGGCCAAAAACATTCAGTACTTC CASSYSSRAKNIQYF
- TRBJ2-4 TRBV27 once TGTGCCAGCAGCCTGAATAGGGGCTCGGGAAACATTCAGTACTTC CASSLNRGSGNIQYF
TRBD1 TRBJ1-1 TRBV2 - TGTGCCAGCAGTACTACAGGGGAGAGCACTGAAGCTTTCTTT CASSTTGESTEAFF
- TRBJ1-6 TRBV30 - TGTGCCTGGACCCGGATGGGCAATTCACCCCTCCACTTT CAWTRMGNSPLHF
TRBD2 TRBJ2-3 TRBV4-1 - TGCGCCAGCAGCCAACATCACGGGGGGTCAGATACGCAGTATTTT CASSQHHGGSDTQYF
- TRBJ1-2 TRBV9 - TGTGCCAGCAGCGTATACGCCTATGGCTACACCTTC CASSVYAYGYTF
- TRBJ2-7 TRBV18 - TGTGCCAGCTCACCTCCGTCCTCCTACGAGCAGTACTTC CASSPPSSYEQYF
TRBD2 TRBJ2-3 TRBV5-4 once TGTGCCAGCAGCACTAGCGGGGGGACAGATACGCAGTATTTT CASSTSGGTDTQYF